This passage covers 18 T cell receptor beta chains from one sample sequenced in a study of T-cell memory formation after mild COVID-19 (dated by TCRdb to the early 2020s). Library preparation was by 5' RACE. The instrument given in TCRdb is Illumina NovaSeq 6000. The raw public reads went through TCRdb reprocessing: fastp at Q25, MiXCR clone calling, in-frame beta chains kept. Rows are unified per CDR3 protein, each entry keeping the most common DNA and genes. The sample table lists around 200,000 distinct CDR3 sequences, more than 8% of them with a count of one. The ten largest clones add up to 3.5% of the sample. The sample comprised PBMCs or a T cell subset sorted from them (not recorded which). The receptors stem from a man younger than 35 who had mild COVID-19 (a few samples of this study predate the infection). The sample titles of this study are shuffled in the database, so cell type and time point are left out; the donor was told from shared clones.

Of note for this clonotype: Relative to the germline gene, one junction end is altered; a read error may explain this. The J gene is TRBJ1-2, the V gene TRBV3-1; no firm D call. The CDR3 consists of 17 residues. Germline V gives CDR1 LGHDT, CDR2 YNNKEL (reference sequence). The CDR3, as DNA: TGTGCCAGAAGCCGGAAGGAATTATCACGCGAGAACTATGGCTACACCTTC. This codes for CARSRKELSRENYGYTF.

The genes are TRBV6-2 or TRBV6-3 and TRBJ2-4, with TRBD2 identical over 9 bases. CDR3 length equals 17 residues. Looked up from germline, CDR1 is MNHEY and CDR2 is SVGEGT. Unmatched junction bases numbered 11, after V lost 6 bases and J lost 2 bases. CDR3 loop: CASRDSVSGGTKNIQYF. CDR3 nucleotides: TGTGCCAGCAGGGACAGTGTTAGCGGGGGTACCAAAAACATTCAGTACTTC.

Ten or more counts support this clonotype. The chain has TRBV21-1 and TRBJ2-1; the listed D gene, TRBD2, was not tested against the DNA. TRBV21-1 is marked as a pseudogene. The length of the CDR3 is 15 residues. In DNA, the CDR3 is TGTGCCAGCAGCAAACTAGCGGGGACTCGGACGGAGCAGTTCTTC. Translating gives CASSKLAGTRTEQFF.

The CDR3 spells CASRSRLAGGSWADTQYF. CDR3 coding DNA: TGTGCCAGCAGAAGCCGCTTGGCGGGGGGATCTTGGGCAGATACGCAGTATTTT. The rearrangement joins TRBV28 to TRBJ2-3, with 8 bases lining up with TRBD2. J lost 4 bases, V lost 6 bases, and 18 bases had no gene match. CDR1 and CDR2 (germline): MDHEN, SYDVKM. This CDR3 has 18 residues.

The V and J genes are TRBV28 and TRBJ2-5; D is ambiguous. CDR3 size: 13 residues. V was pared by 7 bases and J by 7 bases, with 16 bases between. Germline CDR1 MDHEN, CDR2 SYDVKM. In nucleotides, the CDR3 is TGTGCCAGCAACCTACACTATTCGGGGACCCAGTACTTC. It yields the protein CASNLHYSGTQYF.

At least ten counts were recorded for this clonotype. The genes are TRBV6-5 and TRBJ2-5, with D uncertain. Germline CDR1 is MNHEY and CDR2 is SVGAGI. Trimming left V 2 bases short and J 8 bases short, with 18 bases between. This CDR3 spans 15 amino acids. The CDR3 here is CASSYLGIASVTQYF. DNA for the CDR3: TGTGCCAGCAGTTACCTCGGAATAGCCTCGGTTACCCAGTACTTC.

The chain uses TRBV10-2 and TRBJ1-1, with TRBD1 identical over 8 bases. V lost 6 bases to trimming and J lost 6 bases; unmatched junction nucleotides: 12. Germline values: CDR1 WSHSY, CDR2 SAAADI. The length of the CDR3 is 15 residues. The chain's CDR3 is CASRPGTGRGPEAFF. CDR3 in DNA: TGCGCCAGCAGGCCCGGGACAGGCCGAGGTCCTGAAGCTTTCTTT.

The chain employs TRBV20-1 and TRBJ2-1, with a tentative D call TRBD2 (5 bases). The CDR3 totals 15 residues. Germline V CDR1 and CDR2: DFQATT, SNEGSKA (reference sequence). Trimming took off 6 bases at V and 0 bases at J, with 15 bases between the two ends. This CDR3 reads CSASDYLGSYNEQFF. In DNA, the CDR3 is TGCAGTGCCTCCGACTACTTGGGCTCCTACAATGAGCAGTTCTTC.

The chain is built from TRBV5-1 and TRBJ2-3; D not resolved. Trimming shortened V by 0 bases and J by 8 bases, and 4 bases separated the two germline ends. There are 11 residues in the CDR3. Germline CDR1 reads SGHRS; CDR2 reads YFSETQ. DNA for the CDR3: TGCGCCAGCAGCTTGGACAGTACGCAGTATTTT. This translates into CASSLDSTQYF.

The rearrangement uses TRBV7-9 and TRBJ2-7; D ambiguous. Germline CDR1 and CDR2: SEHNR and FQNEAQ (reference sequence). The V end lost 5 bases, the J end lost 5 bases, and 10 bases lay between the germline ends. The CDR3 loop spans 12 amino acids. The CDR3 DNA follows: TGTGCCAGCAGCCATGAAACGGACGAGCAGTACGTC. Protein: CASSHETDEQYV.

This clonotype was seen a few times. The junction differs from germline at one of its ends, possibly a read error. V is TRBV5-5 and J is TRBJ1-1; D is perhaps TRBD1 (5 bases). This CDR3 is 14 amino acids long. Germline assignment: CDR1 SGHKS and CDR2 YYEKEE (reference sequence). CDR3 amino acids: CASSLSSQGDIPTF. The DNA of the CDR3 is TGTGCCAGCAGCTTGTCGTCCCAGGGCGATATACCCACCTTT. Full variable domain (remainder filled in from reference TRBV5-5 and TRBJ1-1): DAGVTQSPTHLIKTRGQQVTLRCSPISGHKSVSWYQQVLGQGPQFIFQYYEKEERGRGNFPDRFSARQFPNYSSELNVNALLLGDSALYLCASSLSSQGDIPTFGQGTRLTVV.

The chain recombines TRBV15 with TRBJ1-2, with D unresolved. The germline V and J ends were trimmed by 0 bases and 4 bases, with 12 bases remaining between them. Germline lookup yields CDR1 LNHNV and CDR2 YYDKDF (reference sequence). The CDR3 is 15 amino acids. The CDR3 region has the DNA TGTGCCACCAGCAGAGATCATGTGGACGGCTATGGCTACACCTTC. Translating it yields CATSRDHVDGYGYTF.

Only a few counts were recorded for this clonotype. This chain joins TRBV2 and TRBJ1-1; D possibly corresponds to TRBD1 (6 bases). This CDR3 is 13 amino acids long. CDR1 is SNHLY and CDR2 is FYNNEI in the germline V gene. V was cut by 5 bases and J by 1 base, with 8 bases left in between. CDR3 sequence (DNA): TGTGCCAGCAGTAAACAGGGGAACACTGAAGCTTTCTTT. Translating it yields CASSKQGNTEAFF.

V gene TRBV7-2 combines with J gene TRBJ1-5, with 8 bases aligning to TRBD1. Germline values: CDR1 SGHTA, CDR2 FQGNSA. The CDR3 totals 13 residues. The V and J ends lost 3 bases and 6 bases, in that order; junction bases with no gene match: 1. CDR3 bases: TGTGCCAGCAGCTTTACAGGGGGTCAGCCCCAGCATTTT. Its translation: CASSFTGGQPQHF.

This clonotype was counted only a few times. The V call is TRBV24-1, the J call TRBJ2-3; D is ambiguous. Germline CDR1 KGHDR, CDR2 SFDVKD. Trimming shortened V by 3 bases and J by 5 bases, and 8 bases separated the two germline ends. This CDR3 contains 13 residues. This CDR3 is CATSDPGVDTQYF. The CDR3 DNA is TGTGCCACCAGTGATCCGGGTGTAGATACGCAGTATTTT.

This clonotype was seen many times. J is TRBJ2-7 and V is TRBV6-2 or TRBV6-3; 7 bases fit TRBD1. After removal of 7 bases from V and 0 bases from J, the junction contained 9 bases not matched to a gene. This CDR3 contains 15 residues. The germline gives CDR1 MNHEY, CDR2 SVGEGT. The CDR3 DNA is TGTGCCAGCACCCCGACAGGGTGGGACTCCTACGAGCAGTACGTC. It is translated as CASTPTGWDSYEQYV.

The V call is TRBV7-9, the J call TRBJ2-3; 7 positions agree with TRBD1. The germline CDR1 and CDR2 sequences are SEHNR and FQNEAQ (reference sequence). CDR3 length: 15 amino acids. J was trimmed by 3 bases and V by 8 bases; bases with no gene match: 11. CDR3 coding DNA: TGTGCCAGCGCGCCCCGAACAGGGGCGACAGATACGCAGTATTTT. Its translation: CASAPRTGATDTQYF.

This clonotype has just a few counts. The rearrangement uses TRBV6-2 or TRBV6-3 and TRBJ1-5; no reliable D call. With 6 bases removed from V and 9 bases from J, the gap between germline ends came to 15 bases. CDR3 length: 13 amino acids. Germline-derived CDR1 and CDR2 are MNHEY and SVGEGT. CDR3 protein: CASRPNLMGPQHF. CDR3 DNA: TGTGCCAGCAGACCAAACCTGATGGGGCCCCAGCATTTT.